These T cell receptor beta chains were read from a single sample in a study of blood T cell repertoires in COVID-19. This table comes from immunoSEQ multiplex PCR, and its TCRdb copy is limited to in-frame clones, with some not included. Of over 200,000 clones in the sample, about four fifths were seen once. Material: peripheral blood. These receptors came from a man between 35 and 55 years old with active or convalescent COVID-19. Each CDR3 is given with its conserved first and last residue. D genes are given only for firm matches. Part of the rows lack a size; the others show once, few, many or a class for expanded clones.

clone size: NA
J gene: TRBJ1-2
D gene: NA
CDR3 length: 12
V gene: TRBV6-5
CDR3 protein: CASRVGQNGYTF
CDR3 DNA: TGTGCCAGCAGAGTCGGACAGAATGGCTACACCTTC

clone size: once
J gene: TRBJ2-1
D gene: NA
CDR3 length: 14
V gene: TRBV2
CDR3 protein: CASSASLVYNEQFF
CDR3 DNA: TGTGCCAGCAGTGCCTCGCTAGTTTACAATGAGCAGTTCTTC

clone size: NA
J gene: TRBJ1-2
D gene: NA
CDR3 length: 12
V gene: TRBV6-6
CDR3 protein: CASKNLSGGYTF
CDR3 DNA: TGTGCCAGCAAAAATCTAAGTGGTGGCTACACCTTC

clone size: NA
J gene: TRBJ1-2
D gene: NA
CDR3 length: 12
V gene: TRBV7-9
CDR3 protein: CASSLSFGGYTF
CDR3 DNA: TGTGCCAGCAGCCTTTCCTTCGGTGGCTACACCTTC

clone size: NA
J gene: TRBJ2-3
D gene: TRBD2
CDR3 length: 19
V gene: TRBV5-6
CDR3 protein: CASSLAVVYGGGFSDTQYF
CDR3 DNA: TGTGCCAGCAGCTTGGCTGTTGTCTATGGGGGAGGGTTCTCAGATACGCAGTATTTT

clone size: NA
J gene: TRBJ1-3
D gene: NA
CDR3 length: 12
V gene: TRBV4-3
CDR3 protein: CASAGSGNTIYF
CDR3 DNA: TGCGCCAGCGCGGGCTCTGGAAACACCATATATTTT

clone size: NA
J gene: TRBJ2-1
D gene: TRBD2
CDR3 length: 14
V gene: TRBV3-1/TRBV3-2
CDR3 protein: CASSLTSGYNEQFF
CDR3 DNA: TGTGCCAGCAGCCTCACTAGCGGGTACAATGAGCAGTTCTTC

clone size: once
J gene: TRBJ2-3
D gene: TRBD1
CDR3 length: 15
V gene: TRBV4-1
CDR3 protein: CASSPRTGLTDTQYF
CDR3 DNA: TGCGCCAGCAGCCCACGGACAGGACTCACAGATACGCAGTATTTT

clone size: NA
J gene: TRBJ2-3
D gene: TRBD2
CDR3 length: 15
V gene: TRBV10-3
CDR3 protein: CAISSGGELTDTQYF
CDR3 DNA: TGTGCCATCAGTAGCGGGGGGGAACTCACAGATACGCAGTATTTT

clone size: NA
J gene: TRBJ1-1
D gene: NA
CDR3 length: 17
V gene: TRBV5-1
CDR3 protein: CASSLDPSGRGNTEAFF
CDR3 DNA: TGCGCCAGCAGCTTGGACCCCAGCGGGAGAGGGAACACTGAAGCTTTCTTT

clone size: NA
J gene: TRBJ2-3
D gene: NA
CDR3 length: 16
V gene: TRBV2
CDR3 protein: CASSAGAGPPTDTQYF
CDR3 DNA: TGTGCCAGCAGTGCTGGGGCGGGGCCTCCCACAGATACGCAGTATTTT

clone size: NA
J gene: TRBJ1-2
D gene: NA
CDR3 length: 13
V gene: TRBV3-1/TRBV3-2
CDR3 protein: CASSPSAFYGYTF
CDR3 DNA: TGTGCCAGCAGCCCCTCAGCGTTCTATGGCTACACCTTC

clone size: few
J gene: TRBJ2-7
D gene: NA
CDR3 length: 13
V gene: TRBV9
CDR3 protein: CASSEGQGYEQYF
CDR3 DNA: TGTGCCAGCAGCGAAGGGCAGGGCTACGAGCAGTACTTC

clone size: NA
J gene: TRBJ1-4
D gene: TRBD1
CDR3 length: 18
V gene: TRBV30
CDR3 protein: CAWSSGTGDFVRDEKLFF
CDR3 DNA: TGTGCCTGGAGCTCCGGGACAGGGGATTTTGTTAGGGATGAAAAACTGTTTTTT

clone size: NA
J gene: TRBJ2-7
D gene: TRBD2
CDR3 length: 14
V gene: TRBV6-5
CDR3 protein: CASSSSGISYEQYF
CDR3 DNA: TGTGCCAGCAGTTCTAGCGGGATTTCCTACGAGCAGTACTTC

clone size: few
J gene: TRBJ1-1
D gene: NA
CDR3 length: 13
V gene: TRBV24-1
CDR3 protein: CATSGNRDTEAFF
CDR3 DNA: TGTGCCACCAGTGGGAACAGGGACACTGAAGCTTTCTTT

clone size: NA
J gene: TRBJ2-1
D gene: NA
CDR3 length: 15
V gene: TRBV29-1
CDR3 protein: CSVEGSGLVYNEQFF
CDR3 DNA: TGCAGCGTTGAGGGAAGCGGCCTAGTTTACAATGAGCAGTTCTTC

clone size: NA
J gene: TRBJ2-5
D gene: NA
CDR3 length: 16
V gene: TRBV29-1
CDR3 protein: CSVVAWGRTNPGTQYF
CDR3 DNA: TGCAGCGTTGTAGCGTGGGGGCGCACCAACCCCGGGACCCAGTACTTC

clone size: NA
J gene: TRBJ2-3
D gene: NA
CDR3 length: 15
V gene: TRBV7-9
CDR3 protein: CASSLEGSVADTQYF
CDR3 DNA: TGTGCCAGCAGCTTAGAAGGGAGTGTTGCAGATACGCAGTATTTT

clone size: NA
J gene: TRBJ1-2
D gene: TRBD1
CDR3 length: 13
V gene: TRBV5-1
CDR3 protein: CASSTGGAYGYTF
CDR3 DNA: TGCGCCAGCTCAACAGGGGGGGCCTATGGCTACACCTTC

clone size: NA
J gene: TRBJ2-1
D gene: NA
CDR3 length: 15
V gene: TRBV19
CDR3 protein: CASSILRDSYNEQFF
CDR3 DNA: TGTGCCAGTAGTATTTTAAGGGACTCTTACAATGAGCAGTTCTTC

clone size: NA
J gene: TRBJ2-7
D gene: NA
CDR3 length: 13
V gene: TRBV7-2
CDR3 protein: CASSDRPGVHEYF
CDR3 DNA: TGTGCCAGCAGCGACCGACCGGGGGTACATGAGTACTTC

clone size: NA
J gene: TRBJ1-4
D gene: NA
CDR3 length: 13
V gene: TRBV5-1
CDR3 protein: CASSAAPDEDSSF
CDR3 DNA: TGCGCCAGCAGCGCCGCCCCCGACGAGGACAGCTCCTTT

clone size: NA
J gene: TRBJ1-3
D gene: NA
CDR3 length: 13
V gene: TRBV10-3
CDR3 protein: CAISETGGNTIYF
CDR3 DNA: TGTGCCATCAGTGAGACAGGTGGAAACACCATATATTTT

clone size: NA
J gene: TRBJ1-3
D gene: TRBD1
CDR3 length: 13
V gene: TRBV12-3/TRBV12-4
CDR3 protein: CASSTGAGNTIYF
CDR3 DNA: TGTGCCAGCAGTACAGGGGCTGGAAACACCATATATTTT

clone size: NA
J gene: TRBJ1-4
D gene: TRBD1
CDR3 length: 14
V gene: TRBV6-5
CDR3 protein: CASTSGTENEKLFF
CDR3 DNA: TGTGCCAGCACCTCCGGGACAGAGAATGAAAAACTGTTTTTT

clone size: once
J gene: TRBJ1-2
D gene: TRBD1
CDR3 length: 12
V gene: TRBV6-2/TRBV6-3
CDR3 protein: CASSQGGGGYTF
CDR3 DNA: TGTGCCAGCAGCCAAGGGGGCGGTGGCTACACCTTC

clone size: NA
J gene: TRBJ2-7
D gene: NA
CDR3 length: 13
V gene: TRBV27
CDR3 protein: CASRSIGAYEQYF
CDR3 DNA: TGTGCCAGCAGGTCGATAGGGGCCTACGAGCAGTACTTC

clone size: few
J gene: TRBJ1-2
D gene: TRBD1
CDR3 length: 15
V gene: TRBV19
CDR3 protein: CASSKGQRSLYGYTF
CDR3 DNA: TGTGCCAGTAGTAAGGGACAGCGCTCCCTCTATGGCTACACCTTC

clone size: NA
J gene: TRBJ1-1
D gene: TRBD1
CDR3 length: 13
V gene: TRBV2
CDR3 protein: CASTGQGNTEAFF
CDR3 DNA: TGTGCCAGCACTGGACAGGGAAACACTGAAGCTTTCTTT

clone size: NA
J gene: TRBJ2-7
D gene: TRBD1
CDR3 length: 14
V gene: TRBV11-1
CDR3 protein: CASSYRTGAYEQYF
CDR3 DNA: TGTGCCAGCAGCTACCGGACAGGAGCCTACGAGCAGTACTTC

clone size: NA
J gene: TRBJ2-7
D gene: NA
CDR3 length: 13
V gene: TRBV5-1
CDR3 protein: CASSLAGFDEQYF
CDR3 DNA: TGCGCCAGCAGCTTGGCAGGGTTTGACGAGCAGTACTTC

clone size: NA
J gene: TRBJ2-1
D gene: NA
CDR3 length: 18
V gene: TRBV25-1
CDR3 protein: CASSELPRGEVGSGEQFF
CDR3 DNA: TGTGCCAGCAGTGAATTACCTCGCGGGGAAGTCGGTTCGGGTGAGCAGTTCTTC

clone size: NA
J gene: TRBJ2-7
D gene: NA
CDR3 length: 11
V gene: TRBV19
CDR3 protein: CARRTKSEQYF
CDR3 DNA: TGTGCCAGGCGAACCAAGAGCGAGCAGTACTTC